Listed below are T cell receptor beta chains from one sample, sequenced in a study of blood T cell repertoires in COVID-19. Data came from immunoSEQ multiplex PCR; TCRdb stores just in-frame clones and leaves some out. The sample records tens of thousands of clones, roughly 85% being singletons. Sequencing input: peripheral blood. The receptors come from a human donor in a cohort sampled during active COVID-19. The CDR3 runs from the conserved cysteine through the conserved F or W. D genes are given only for firm matches. Clone size is shown for a subset of rows, as once, few, many or a class of expanded clone.

d_gene: TRBD2
j_gene: TRBJ2-1
abundance: NA
v_gene: TRBV24-1
CDR3nt: TGTGCCACCCGGCGGGGGGCGATGTACAATGAGCAGTTCTTC
CDR3aa: CATRRGAMYNEQFF

d_gene: TRBD1
j_gene: TRBJ2-7
abundance: NA
v_gene: TRBV4-3
CDR3nt: TGCGCCAGCAGCGAAAAAACCGGGACAGGGACCTACCGTACCTACGAGCAGTACTTC
CDR3aa: CASSEKTGTGTYRTYEQYF

d_gene: NA
j_gene: TRBJ1-1
abundance: NA
v_gene: TRBV27
CDR3nt: TGTGCCAGCAGTTGGGACTCAGGTAGGCAGGCTTTCTTT
CDR3aa: CASSWDSGRQAFF

d_gene: NA
j_gene: TRBJ2-3
abundance: NA
v_gene: TRBV5-1
CDR3nt: TGCGCCAGCAGCGTCGACAGGCAGGGTGGCACAGATACGCAGTATTTT
CDR3aa: CASSVDRQGGTDTQYF

d_gene: TRBD2
j_gene: TRBJ2-5
abundance: few
v_gene: TRBV9
CDR3nt: TGTGCCAGCAGCTTTCTAGCGGGAGGAGGCGAGACCCAGTACTTC
CDR3aa: CASSFLAGGGETQYF

d_gene: TRBD1
j_gene: TRBJ1-1
abundance: NA
v_gene: TRBV19
CDR3nt: TGTGCCAGTAGCCGTGGACAGGGGGTCCCTGAAGCTTTCTTT
CDR3aa: CASSRGQGVPEAFF

d_gene: TRBD2
j_gene: TRBJ2-1
abundance: NA
v_gene: TRBV10-3
CDR3nt: TGTGCCATCAGTGGGTTGGCTAGCGGGAATTCCTACAATGAGCAGTTCTTC
CDR3aa: CAISGLASGNSYNEQFF

d_gene: NA
j_gene: TRBJ1-2
abundance: once
v_gene: TRBV5-4
CDR3nt: TGTGCCAGCAGCGCGAATCCCGGGCAGGGGGGCTACACCTTC
CDR3aa: CASSANPGQGGYTF

d_gene: TRBD1
j_gene: TRBJ2-7
abundance: NA
v_gene: TRBV11-3
CDR3nt: TGTGCCAGCAGCTCGACAGGGGATCTCTACGAGCAGTACTTC
CDR3aa: CASSSTGDLYEQYF

d_gene: NA
j_gene: TRBJ2-2
abundance: NA
v_gene: TRBV4-1
CDR3nt: TGCGCCAGCAGCACTAGGCAAATCAGCGGTACCGGATTGACCGGGGAGCTGTTTTTT
CDR3aa: CASSTRQISGTGLTGELFF

d_gene: TRBD1
j_gene: TRBJ1-2
abundance: NA
v_gene: TRBV27
CDR3nt: TGTGCCAGCAGTTTAGGTTGGGACAGTGTCTATGGCTACACCTTC
CDR3aa: CASSLGWDSVYGYTF

d_gene: NA
j_gene: TRBJ2-1
abundance: NA
v_gene: TRBV7-2
CDR3nt: TGTGCCAGCAGCTTAGGGGGTAGGGGATCCTACAATGAGCAGTTCTTC
CDR3aa: CASSLGGRGSYNEQFF

d_gene: NA
j_gene: TRBJ1-2
abundance: NA
v_gene: TRBV6-5
CDR3nt: TGTGCCAGCATCCTGAACGGGGGAACAGGCTATGGCTACACCTTC
CDR3aa: CASILNGGTGYGYTF

d_gene: TRBD2
j_gene: TRBJ2-5
abundance: once
v_gene: TRBV11-3
CDR3nt: TGTGCCAGCAGCTGGCCGGGACTACAAGAGACCCAGTACTTC
CDR3aa: CASSWPGLQETQYF

d_gene: TRBD1
j_gene: TRBJ1-1
abundance: NA
v_gene: TRBV18
CDR3nt: TGTGCCAGCTCCTCGACAGGACAGGTGGACACTGAAGCTTTCTTT
CDR3aa: CASSSTGQVDTEAFF

d_gene: NA
j_gene: TRBJ2-3
abundance: NA
v_gene: TRBV7-2
CDR3nt: TGTGCCAGCAGCTTCACCGGGACTCTGAGCACAGATACGCAGTATTTT
CDR3aa: CASSFTGTLSTDTQYF

d_gene: NA
j_gene: TRBJ2-2
abundance: once
v_gene: TRBV18
CDR3nt: TGTGCCAGCTCCCCATTGAGGGGGGAGCTGTTTTTT
CDR3aa: CASSPLRGELFF

d_gene: TRBD1
j_gene: TRBJ1-1
abundance: NA
v_gene: TRBV6-5
CDR3nt: TGTGCCAGCAGTTATGCGACAGGGGGCACTGAAGCTTTCTTT
CDR3aa: CASSYATGGTEAFF

d_gene: NA
j_gene: TRBJ2-7
abundance: NA
v_gene: TRBV5-4
CDR3nt: TGTGCCAGCAGCTTGAACGGGAGAATCGACGAGCAGTACTTC
CDR3aa: CASSLNGRIDEQYF

d_gene: NA
j_gene: TRBJ1-1
abundance: NA
v_gene: TRBV24-1
CDR3nt: TGTGCCACCAGTGAGCCTCGGGGGGCCGAAGCTTTCTTT
CDR3aa: CATSEPRGAEAFF

d_gene: NA
j_gene: TRBJ2-2
abundance: NA
v_gene: TRBV9
CDR3nt: TGTGCCAGCACTCGCGGATCTAACACCGGGGAGCTGTTTTTT
CDR3aa: CASTRGSNTGELFF

d_gene: NA
j_gene: TRBJ2-6
abundance: few
v_gene: TRBV7-3
CDR3nt: TGTGCCAGCAGCTTAACGAGTCTCTCTGGGGCCAACGTCCTGACTTTC
CDR3aa: CASSLTSLSGANVLTF

d_gene: NA
j_gene: TRBJ1-1
abundance: NA
v_gene: TRBV10-3
CDR3nt: TGTGCCATCAAGCGGACAGAGATGAACACTGAAGCTTTCTTT
CDR3aa: CAIKRTEMNTEAFF

d_gene: NA
j_gene: TRBJ2-1
abundance: NA
v_gene: TRBV2
CDR3nt: TGTGCCAGCAGTGAATTTTGGGCGGGGAATGAGCAGTTCTTC
CDR3aa: CASSEFWAGNEQFF

d_gene: TRBD2
j_gene: TRBJ2-7
abundance: NA
v_gene: TRBV4-2
CDR3nt: TGTGCCAGCAGCCAAAATACCGGACTAGCCTACGAGCAGTACTTC
CDR3aa: CASSQNTGLAYEQYF

d_gene: TRBD1
j_gene: TRBJ2-7
abundance: NA
v_gene: TRBV3-1/TRBV3-2
CDR3nt: TGTGCCAGCAGCCGCCGGGACAGGGGGTGGAACGAGCAGTACTTC
CDR3aa: CASSRRDRGWNEQYF

d_gene: TRBD1
j_gene: TRBJ1-5
abundance: NA
v_gene: TRBV30
CDR3nt: TGTGCCTGGAGTGTAGGAGGACAGGGAGAACAGCCCCAGCATTTT
CDR3aa: CAWSVGGQGEQPQHF

d_gene: NA
j_gene: TRBJ2-7
abundance: NA
v_gene: TRBV7-8
CDR3nt: TGTGCCAGCAGCTTAGGACAGATCTACGAGCAGTACTTC
CDR3aa: CASSLGQIYEQYF

d_gene: NA
j_gene: TRBJ2-5
abundance: NA
v_gene: TRBV11-2
CDR3nt: TGTGCCAGCAGCTTAGAGAGGGGGGGGACCCAGTACTTC
CDR3aa: CASSLERGGTQYF

d_gene: NA
j_gene: TRBJ2-7
abundance: NA
v_gene: TRBV2
CDR3nt: TGTGCCAGCAGTGAAGATGGTTTAGGGAGCTCCTACGAGCAGTACTTC
CDR3aa: CASSEDGLGSSYEQYF

d_gene: NA
j_gene: TRBJ2-1
abundance: once
v_gene: TRBV4-3
CDR3nt: TGCGCCAGCAGCCAAGATGGTCGCAGGGGAAATGAGCAGTTCTTC
CDR3aa: CASSQDGRRGNEQFF

d_gene: TRBD1
j_gene: TRBJ2-1
abundance: NA
v_gene: TRBV9
CDR3nt: TGTGCCAGCAGCGGAACCGGGACAGGAGACAATGAGCAGTTCTTC
CDR3aa: CASSGTGTGDNEQFF

d_gene: NA
j_gene: TRBJ2-2
abundance: NA
v_gene: TRBV6-2/TRBV6-3
CDR3nt: TGTGCCAGCACCCCGGGACACACCACCGGGGAGCTGTTTTTT
CDR3aa: CASTPGHTTGELFF

d_gene: TRBD2
j_gene: TRBJ2-2
abundance: NA
v_gene: TRBV29-1
CDR3nt: TGCAGCGTACGAATAGCGGGGGGGACCGGGGAGCTGTTTTTT
CDR3aa: CSVRIAGGTGELFF

d_gene: NA
j_gene: TRBJ2-2
abundance: NA
v_gene: TRBV7-8
CDR3nt: TGTGCCAGCAGCCGAAATGACAGGATTTCGGACACCGGGGAGCTGTTTTTT
CDR3aa: CASSRNDRISDTGELFF

d_gene: NA
j_gene: TRBJ1-1
abundance: NA
v_gene: TRBV12-3/TRBV12-4
CDR3nt: TGTGCCAGCAGTTTCGGGAGGAACACTGAAGCTTTCTTT
CDR3aa: CASSFGRNTEAFF

d_gene: TRBD2
j_gene: TRBJ2-7
abundance: NA
v_gene: TRBV6-5
CDR3nt: TGTGCCAGCAGTTCTGGGACTACCTACGAGCAGTACTTC
CDR3aa: CASSSGTTYEQYF

d_gene: TRBD1
j_gene: TRBJ2-1
abundance: once
v_gene: TRBV19
CDR3nt: TGTGCCAGTGCTCCGGGACAGAGTGAGCAGTTCTTC
CDR3aa: CASAPGQSEQFF

d_gene: TRBD1
j_gene: TRBJ2-1
abundance: NA
v_gene: TRBV6-5
CDR3nt: TGTGCCAGCAGTCCCCGGGACAGGGGGTATAGTGAGCAGTTCTTC
CDR3aa: CASSPRDRGYSEQFF

d_gene: TRBD1
j_gene: TRBJ2-3
abundance: NA
v_gene: TRBV7-2
CDR3nt: TGTGCCAGCAGCTTAGAGGCCAGGGGGACGCAGTATTTT
CDR3aa: CASSLEARGTQYF

d_gene: TRBD2
j_gene: TRBJ2-2
abundance: NA
v_gene: TRBV7-3
CDR3nt: TGTGCCAGCAGCTTAAATCTTGGGAGCGGGGCTTACACCGGGGAGCTGTTTTTT
CDR3aa: CASSLNLGSGAYTGELFF

d_gene: NA
j_gene: TRBJ2-7
abundance: NA
v_gene: TRBV29-1
CDR3nt: TGCAGCGTTGAAGTGGGTCAGGCAAAAGCCTACGAGCAGTACTTC
CDR3aa: CSVEVGQAKAYEQYF

d_gene: NA
j_gene: TRBJ2-1
abundance: NA
v_gene: TRBV5-1
CDR3nt: TGCGCCAGTCAGATTAACAATGAGCAGTTCTTC
CDR3aa: CASQINNEQFF

d_gene: TRBD2
j_gene: TRBJ2-2
abundance: NA
v_gene: TRBV5-4
CDR3nt: TGTGCCAGCAGCTCGGCCGGGGGACTAGCGGCCCTGGGCGGGGAGCTGTTTTTT
CDR3aa: CASSSAGGLAALGGELFF